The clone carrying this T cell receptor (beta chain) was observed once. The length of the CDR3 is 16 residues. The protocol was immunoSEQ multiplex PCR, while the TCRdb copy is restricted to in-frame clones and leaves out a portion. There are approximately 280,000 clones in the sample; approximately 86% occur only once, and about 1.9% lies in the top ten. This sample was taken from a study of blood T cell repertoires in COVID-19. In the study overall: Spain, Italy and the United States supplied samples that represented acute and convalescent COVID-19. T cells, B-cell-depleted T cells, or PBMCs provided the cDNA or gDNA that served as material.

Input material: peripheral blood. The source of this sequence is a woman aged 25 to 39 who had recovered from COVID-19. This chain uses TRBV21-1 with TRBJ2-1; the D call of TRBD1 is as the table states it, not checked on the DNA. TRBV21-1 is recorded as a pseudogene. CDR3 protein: CASSIGRDSSYNEQFF. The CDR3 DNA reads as TGTGCCAGCAGCATTGGCCGGGACAGCTCCTACAATGAGCAGTTCTTC.